Listed below are T cell receptor beta chains from one sample, sequenced in a study of blood T cell repertoires in COVID-19. TCRdb's copy holds only in-frame clones and misses some; the assay was immunoSEQ multiplex PCR. Among tens of thousands of clones listed, 80% to 95% were seen once. Sequencing input: peripheral blood. The origin of the receptors is a human donor in a cohort sampled during active COVID-19. CDR3s include the opening cysteine and the closing phenylalanine or tryptophan. D genes are given only for firm matches.

>TRBJ1-6|TRBV30|NA
CAWSVDQGGSPLHF
TGTGCCTGGAGTGTTGATCAGGGCGGATCACCCCTCCACTTT
>TRBJ2-2|TRBV11-2|TRBD1
CASRGTGNTGELFF
TGTGCCAGCAGGGGGACAGGGAACACCGGGGAGCTGTTTTTT
>TRBJ1-2|TRBV27|NA
CASSLYPPGKGYGYTF
TGTGCCAGCAGTTTATACCCCCCAGGGAAGGGATATGGCTACACCTTC
>TRBJ1-1|TRBV28|TRBD1
CASRPDDRAHTEAFF
TGTGCCAGCAGACCCGATGACAGGGCGCACACTGAAGCTTTCTTT
>TRBJ2-5|TRBV15|NA
CATSRDEGGETQYF
TGTGCCACCAGCAGAGATGAAGGGGGAGAGACCCAGTACTTC
>TRBJ2-3|TRBV4-1|NA
CASSQRTGLSADTQYF
TGCGCCAGCAGCCAACGCACAGGTCTTTCGGCGGATACGCAGTATTTT
>TRBJ1-5|TRBV24-1|NA
CATSEATENQPQHF
TGTGCCACCAGTGAAGCCACAGAAAATCAGCCCCAGCATTTT
>TRBJ2-3|TRBV7-8|TRBD2
CASSPRSGRAGADTQYF
TGTGCCAGCAGCCCCCGAAGCGGGAGGGCTGGGGCAGATACGCAGTATTTT
>TRBJ2-1|TRBV9|TRBD2
CASSVEVDSGTYNEQFF
TGTGCCAGCAGCGTAGAGGTTGATAGCGGGACCTACAATGAGCAGTTCTTC
>TRBJ1-4|TRBV5-8|NA
CASSSPGHNNEKLFF
TGTGCCAGCAGCTCCCCGGGACATAATAATGAAAAACTGTTTTTT
>TRBJ2-1|TRBV28|NA
CASSLRARDEQFF
TGTGCCAGCAGTTTAAGAGCGAGGGATGAGCAGTTCTTC
>TRBJ2-1|TRBV19|TRBD2
CASKRREGDYNEQFF
TGTGCCAGTAAGAGGCGGGAGGGTGACTACAATGAGCAGTTCTTC
>TRBJ2-7|TRBV7-9|TRBD1
CASSGAGTGVYEQYF
TGTGCCAGCTCGGGGGCCGGGACAGGGGTGTACGAGCAGTACTTC
>TRBJ2-6|TRBV5-4|TRBD1
CASSPGTAGQGSGANVLTF
TGTGCCAGCAGCCCCGGGACCGCCGGACAGGGCTCTGGGGCCAACGTCCTGACTTTC